Described below is a single TCR beta chain sequence and its context. Its target is unknown. Sample treatment: approximately nine-day PBMC culture with coronavirus spike peptide pools or control peptides (ViraFEST assay). This sample is drawn from a study of vaccination and CD4 T cells after COVID-19. Researchers used the Oncomine TCR Beta short-read assay to sequence DNA from cultured CD4+ T cells. One entry per CDR3 protein results from TCRdb running MiXCR on the PCR reads. The profile shows more than 25,000 distinct CDR3 sequences, around 60% of them singletons. The sequences come from CD4+ T cells from blood, cultured in vitro, collected after SARS-CoV-2 vaccination. The TCR comes from a human donor who received a COVID-19 vaccine.

The CDR3 sequence: CASSPPQGGTAYGYTF. CDR3 bases: TGTGCCAGCTCACCACCCCAGGGGGGGACTGCCTATGGCTACACCTTC. The chain has TRBV18 and TRBJ1-2, with TRBD1 matching 7 bases. The CDR3 has 16 residues. J gave up 4 bases and V 0 bases, and 8 bases lay outside the gene matches. Germline values: CDR1 KGHSH, CDR2 LQKENI.